One sample yielded the 20 T cell receptor beta chains listed below, sequenced in a study of TIL therapy for anti-PD-1-resistant metastatic lung cancer. This was the immunoSEQ v3 assay. The protocol was immunoSEQ multiplex PCR, while the TCRdb copy is restricted to in-frame clones and leaves out a portion. Among 40,000 to 60,000 clones listed, 79% were seen once. Time point denoted: pre-treatment sample, taken before nivolumab and TIL therapy. This sample comprised blood, obtained at baseline. These TCRs come from a woman aged 25-80 years with non-small cell lung cancer.

The chain couples TRBV25-1 to TRBJ2-5, with 8 bases lining up with TRBD2. The CDR3 loop spans 15 amino acids. The V and J ends lost 4 bases and 1 base, in that order; junction bases with no gene match: 5. The V gene's germline CDR1 is MGHDK and CDR2 SYGVNS. For the CDR3, the DNA is TGTGCCAGCAGTGGGACTAGCCACTTCCAAGAGACCCAGTACTTC. Its translation is CASSGTSHFQETQYF.

This chain uses TRBV11-1 with TRBJ2-6; D is undetermined. This CDR3 spans 15 amino acids. Germline CDR1 reads SGHAT; CDR2 reads FQDESV (reference sequence). V gave up 6 bases and J gave up 4 bases, with 13 bases separating them. The CDR3 DNA reads TGTGCCAGCAGTAGCTCCGGATCCGGGGCCAACGTCCTGACTTTC. Translating gives CASSSSGSGANVLTF.

This rearrangement joins TRBV15 to TRBJ2-3; weak D call: TRBD2 (5 bases). The germline V and J ends were trimmed by 0 bases and 1 base, with 8 bases remaining between them. CDR3 size: 15 residues. CDR1 LNHNV and CDR2 YYDKDF come from the germline V gene (reference sequence). This CDR3 is CATSRERTGTDTQYF. Here the CDR3 DNA reads TGTGCCACCAGCAGAGAACGGACTGGCACAGATACGCAGTATTTT. The whole variable domain, remainder taken from reference TRBV15 and TRBJ2-3, is DAMVIQNPRYQVTQFGKPVTLSCSQTLNHNVMYWYQQKSSQAPKLLFHYYDKDFNNEADTPDNFQSRRPNTSFCFLDIRSPGLGDTAMYLCATSRERTGTDTQYFGPGTRLTVL.

This clone was detected once. The chain recombines TRBV5-1 with TRBJ2-3; the D gene is possibly TRBD1 (6 bases). Per the germline V gene, CDR1 is SGHRS and CDR2 is YFSETQ. The CDR3 is made up of 15 amino acids. The V end was cut by 6 bases, the J end by 3 bases, with 17 bases between. As DNA, the CDR3 is TGCGCCAGCATACCAGGGGCTGAAGGGACAGATACGCAGTATTTT. Amino acid sequence: CASIPGAEGTDTQYF. The whole variable domain, filled in from reference TRBV5-1 and TRBJ2-3, reads KAGVTQTPRYLIKTRGQQVTLSCSPISGHRSVSWYQQTPGQGLQFLFEYFSETQRNKGNFPGRFSGRQFSNSRSEMNVSTLELGDSALYLCASIPGAEGTDTQYFGPGTRLTVL.

As concerns this clone: Germline is not matched at one junction end, which may reflect a read error. The chain links TRBV11-2 to TRBJ2-1; 9 positions agree with TRBD2. CDR1 and CDR2 (germline): SGHAT, FQNNGV. The CDR3 sequence is 18 residues long. For the CDR3, the DNA is TGTGCCAGCGACCCCCTAGTATGGGGCGGGGGGGCCTACGATGAGCAGTTCTTC. It is translated as CASDPLVWGGGAYDEQFF.

The chain employs TRBV6-5 and TRBJ1-2, with D possibly matching TRBD1 (5 bases). Germline V gene data show CDR1 as MNHEY and CDR2 as SVGAGI. Deletions cut 0 bases from V and 2 bases from J, with 13 bases between. CDR3 length: 16 residues. The CDR3 DNA follows: TGTGCCAGCAGTTACTCGGGGGGGGTGTGGAACTATGGCTACACCTTC. Its translation: CASSYSGGVWNYGYTF.

This chain joins TRBV29-1 and TRBJ1-2, with TRBD1 matching over 7 bases. The germline gives CDR1 SQVTM, CDR2 ANQGSEA. The CDR3 loop spans 14 amino acids. V lost 1 base to trimming and J lost 5 bases; unmatched junction nucleotides: 7. The CDR3 bases are TGCAGCGTTGAAGGACCGGGACAGCCTTATGGCTACACCTTC. It encodes CSVEGPGQPYGYTF.

The chain combines TRBV11-1 with TRBJ2-7, with 9 bases matching TRBD2. Germline CDR1 is SGHAT and CDR2 is FQDESV (reference sequence). The CDR3 spans 15 residues. The trim removed 0 bases at V and 5 bases at J, leaving 5 bases unmatched. CDR3 sequence reads: CASSLAGTSNDEQYF. The DNA of the CDR3 is TGTGCCAGCAGCTTAGCCGGGACTAGCAATGACGAGCAGTACTTC.

The chain carries TRBV29-1 and TRBJ2-1; 8 nucleotides match TRBD1. CDR1 is SQVTM, CDR2 ANQGSEA, per germline. V lost 3 bases and J lost 8; bases outside the gene matches: 3. This CDR3 is 12 amino acids long. For the CDR3, the DNA is TGCAGCGTTGATCAGGACAGGGATGAGCAGTTCTTC. It yields the protein CSVDQDRDEQFF.

The rearrangement uses TRBV7-6 and TRBJ2-2; 8 positions match TRBD2. In germline, CDR1 is SGHVS, CDR2 FNYEAQ. The CDR3 is 15 amino acids. V was pared by 6 bases and J by 6 bases, with 9 bases of the junction left unmatched. CDR3 amino acids: CASRPAAGGSGELFF. CDR3 bases: TGTGCCAGCAGGCCCGCCGCGGGGGGCTCCGGGGAGCTGTTTTTT.

The gene calls are TRBV4-2 and TRBJ1-2; D ambiguous. V lost 0 bases and J lost 4, with 15 bases in between. The CDR3 extends over 16 amino acids. Germline lookup yields CDR1 LGHNA and CDR2 YNFKEQ. CDR3 nucleotides: TGTGCCAGCAGCCAAGATATTGGTACGGCCACCTATGGCTACACCTTC. It yields the protein CASSQDIGTATYGYTF.

This clone was found a few times. The chain joins TRBV7-9 to TRBJ1-1, with D hard to call. From germline, CDR1 is SEHNR and CDR2 FQNEAQ (reference sequence). Trimming took 1 base from V and 5 from J, leaving 11 bases between them. This CDR3 region has 14 residues. Here the CDR3 reads CASSLGLDGTEAFF. In DNA, the CDR3 is TGTGCCAGCAGCTTAGGCCTGGACGGAACTGAAGCTTTCTTT.

This chain uses TRBV28 with TRBJ1-6; perhaps TRBD1 as D (6 bases). CDR3 length: 14 amino acids. V was pared by 10 bases and J by 10 bases, with 20 bases between. Per germline, CDR1 MDHEN and CDR2 SYDVKM. CDR3 bases: TGTGCCATAATGAGTGGGGGCGAGGGGTCACCCCTCCACTTT. Encoded protein: CAIMSGGEGSPLHF.

This clone was counted only a few times. The chain combines TRBV28 with TRBJ1-2; D call uncertain. With 1 base removed from V and 7 bases from J, the gap between germline ends came to 16 bases. This CDR3 spans 15 amino acids. Germline CDR1 MDHEN, CDR2 SYDVKM. The CDR3 loop reads CASSLLRAEGSGYTF. The CDR3 region has the DNA TGTGCCAGCAGTTTATTGCGGGCAGAAGGGAGTGGCTACACCTTC.

The J gene is TRBJ2-7, the V gene TRBV29-1, with 7 bases identical to TRBD2. The junction had 8 bases not matched to a gene; V was cut back by 6 bases and J by 0 bases. CDR3 length: 14 amino acids. From germline, CDR1 is SQVTM and CDR2 ANQGSEA. Here the CDR3 reads CSVAGGGGSYEQYF. Here the CDR3 DNA reads TGCAGCGTGGCCGGCGGGGGAGGCTCCTACGAGCAGTACTTC.

CDR3 protein: CASSMRSGDTEAFF. The CDR3 region has the DNA TGTGCCAGTAGTATGAGGAGTGGGGACACTGAAGCTTTCTTT. The chain combines TRBV19 with TRBJ1-1; D is unresolved. Germline V gives CDR1 LNHDA, CDR2 SQIVND (reference sequence). Deletions cut 3 bases from V and 3 bases from J, with 11 bases between. CDR3 size: 14 residues.

The chain carries TRBV14 and TRBJ1-2, with D perhaps TRBD1 (6 bases). The CDR3 extends over 14 amino acids. Trimming removed 1 base from V and 5 bases from J, with 11 bases in between. CDR1 is SGHDN, CDR2 FVKESK, per germline. This CDR3 is CASSQVQGRYGYTF. The CDR3 region has the DNA TGTGCCAGCAGCCAAGTACAGGGACGGTATGGCTACACCTTC.

The rearrangement joins TRBV4-2 to TRBJ1-2; 8 bases agree with TRBD1. The CDR3 totals 16 residues. V dropped 0 bases and J dropped 5; count of bases not matched to a gene: 8. Germline CDR1 reads LGHNA; CDR2 reads YNFKEQ. CDR3 residues: CASSQDLTGVEYGYTF. The CDR3 nucleotides are TGTGCCAGCAGCCAAGATCTGACAGGGGTAGAGTATGGCTACACCTTC.

The chain has TRBV6-9 and TRBJ2-7; D remains unclear. This CDR3 has 11 amino acids. The germline V gene encodes CDR1 MNHGY and CDR2 SVAAGI. V lost 6 bases and J 4 bases, leaving 7 bases between the germline ends. As DNA, the CDR3 is TGTGCCAGCAGCACCGATTACGAGCAGTACTTC. Residues: CASSTDYEQYF.

V usage is TRBV7-9 and J usage is TRBJ2-3; no reliable D call. The CDR3 spans 16 residues. The germline gives CDR1 SEHNR, CDR2 FQNEAQ (reference sequence). V lost 5 bases and J lost 1, with 16 bases in between. Here the CDR3 reads CASSIRGPARTDTQYF. For the CDR3, the DNA is TGTGCCAGCAGCATACGAGGACCGGCACGCACAGATACGCAGTATTTT.